These T cell receptor beta chains were read from a single sample in a study of human versus mouse CDR3 diversity and MHC coevolution. Clones were read by immunoSEQ multiplex PCR, and TCRdb kept only the in-frame ones, dropping some. This sample carries tens of thousands of clones, around 93% of them seen once, and the ten largest clones take 1.3%. The material sequenced was naive CD4+ T cells from blood. The source of these receptors is a person aged 30 to 69 in good health. CDR3s include the opening cysteine and the closing phenylalanine or tryptophan.

V gene	CDR3 protein
TRBV25-1	CASSEYRGTNEQYF
TRBV18	CASSPGQLNTGELFF
TRBV2	CASSEGGMNTEAFF
TRBV27	CASSDGTGAANYGYTF
TRBV6-5	CASNPRDTYTEAFF
TRBV30	CAWTTPGAGGPYEQYF
TRBV7-9	CASSSSGTQTDTQYF
TRBV5-1	CASSLLGYEKLFF
TRBV9	CASSTRTGASGEQYF
TRBV6-6	CASSPTRETHYGYTF
TRBV9	CASSVGGRGNEQYF
TRBV30	CAWRSDRRETQYF
TRBV21-1	CASSKVNVALPDYGYTF
TRBV19	CASSQRGQGTTLSYEQYF
TRBV5-1	CASSLGSGGVQETQYF
TRBV6-6	CASSYRQGWENTEAFF
TRBV19	CASSIAGRGGKNIQYF
TRBV7-3	CASSPGGGHEQYF
TRBV5-1	CASSTRQGGANEKLFF
TRBV6-1	CASGGQLDQPQHF
TRBV19	CASSIWPDRGRRDGYTF
TRBV7-2	CASSSMTSRGETQYF
TRBV7-2	CASSLAGGLQETQYF
TRBV28	CASNGGVTDTQYF
TRBV5-1	CASSSGQGDGYTF